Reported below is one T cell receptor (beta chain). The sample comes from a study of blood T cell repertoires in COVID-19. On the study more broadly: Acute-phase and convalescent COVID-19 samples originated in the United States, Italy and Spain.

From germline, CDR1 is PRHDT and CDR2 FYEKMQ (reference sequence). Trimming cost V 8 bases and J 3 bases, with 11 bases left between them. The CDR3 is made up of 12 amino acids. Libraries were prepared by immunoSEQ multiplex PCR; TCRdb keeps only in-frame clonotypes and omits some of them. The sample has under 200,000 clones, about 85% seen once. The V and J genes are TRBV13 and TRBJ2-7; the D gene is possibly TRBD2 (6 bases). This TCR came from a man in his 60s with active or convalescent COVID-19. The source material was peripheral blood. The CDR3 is CASARRGYEQYF. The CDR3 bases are TGTGCCAGCGCCCGGAGGGGCTACGAGCAGTACTTC.